This T cell receptor (beta chain) was observed in a study of STAT3 mutations in large granular lymphocyte leukemia. On the study more broadly: Roughly half the longitudinally sequenced T-LGLL patients had canonical STAT3 mutations.

Concerning this clone itself: Its matching antigen is unknown.

Germline loops: CDR1 LGHNA, CDR2 YSLEER. This CDR3 is built from 16 residues. J was trimmed by 5 bases and V by 1 base; bases with no gene match: 4. Study-level points and caveats: No sample exists from the first appearance of each clone. In T-cell large granular lymphocyte leukemia, about half of patients showed multiple immunodominant subclonotypes.

Assay used: immunoSEQ multiplex PCR; TCRdb lists only in-frame clones, some missing. Of 5,000 or so clones in the sample, about two thirds were seen once. V and J are TRBV4-3 and TRBJ2-3; 12 nucleotides match TRBD2. Material: PBMCs. This clonotype was obtained from a human donor with T large granular lymphocyte leukemia. Some clones in this sample may be carry-over from other donors' samples. The CDR3 protein is CASSQASGGAEDTQYF. CDR3 DNA sequence: TGCGCCAGCAGCCAAGCTAGCGGGGGGGCCGAAGATACGCAGTATTTT.